Shown below are 30 T cell receptor beta chains from a single sample sequenced in a study of identical twins. TCRdb used MiXCR to reprocess the 5' RACE reads, holding one entry per CDR3 protein. The sample has some 500,000 distinct CDR3 sequences, around 20% seen once. This sample also appeared in a second study, on T cells expressing NK-cell markers.

The sample consisted of CD4+ T cells sorted from blood. Receptor source: a woman aged 18-30 years in good health.

The chain is built from TRBV29-1 and TRBJ2-7, with TRBD1 identical over 12 bases. Trimming at V came to 5 bases and at J to 0 bases, leaving 5 bases not matched to a gene. CDR3 length: 15 residues. Germline V lookup: CDR1 SQVTM, CDR2 ANQGSEA. CDR3 nucleotides: TGCAGCGTTAGGGACAGGGGGCCGACCTCCTACGAGCAGTACTTC. Protein product: CSVRDRGPTSYEQYF.

The rearrangement links TRBV30 to TRBJ2-7; D may be TRBD1 (6 bases). CDR3 size: 13 residues. CDR1 GTSNPN and CDR2 SVGIG come from the germline V gene (reference sequence). V shed 3 bases and J shed 2 bases, with 11 bases lying between them. The CDR3 sequence: CAWSRGRAYEQYF. CDR3 DNA sequence: TGTGCCTGGAGCAGGGGACGGGCCTACGAGCAGTACTTC.

This sequence joins TRBV20-1 and TRBJ2-1; 7 positions match TRBD1. The CDR3 is 14 amino acids. V was pared by 0 bases and J by 6 bases, with 5 bases of the junction left unmatched. CDR1 and CDR2 (germline): DFQATT, SNEGSKA (reference sequence). The CDR3 DNA is TGCAGTGCTAGAGATCCCCCAGGGGGCAATGAGCAGTTCTTC. It is translated as CSARDPPGGNEQFF.

The chain couples TRBV10-3 to TRBJ2-7; maybe TRBD1 (6 bases). CDR1 and CDR2 from the germline V gene are ENHRY and SYGVKD. This CDR3 comprises 13 residues. Trimming removed 6 bases from V and 5 bases from J, with 14 bases in between. The CDR3 bases are TGTGCCATCAGGGGGGCAGTTAGCAACGAGCAGTACTTC. This translates into CAIRGAVSNEQYF.

V usage is TRBV5-5 and J usage is TRBJ2-7, with D perhaps TRBD2 (5 bases). Germline CDR1 SGHKS, CDR2 YYEKEE (reference sequence). The CDR3 extends over 15 amino acids. Deletions cut 0 bases from V and 2 bases from J, with 12 bases between. In DNA form, the CDR3 reads TGTGCCAGCAGCTTGGGCTCGCGAGCGGCCTACGAGCAGTACTTC. This codes for CASSLGSRAAYEQYF.

This rearrangement joins TRBV7-9 to TRBJ1-2; weak D call: TRBD1 (5 bases). The germline gives CDR1 SEHNR, CDR2 FQNEAQ (reference sequence). This CDR3 spans 15 amino acids. V was pared by 2 bases and J by 2 bases, with 12 bases between. In DNA form, the CDR3 reads TGTGCCAGCAGCTTAAGTACGGGGGAAAACTATGGCTACACCTTC. The encoded protein is CASSLSTGENYGYTF.

The V call is TRBV27, the J call TRBJ1-1; TRBD1 is a possible D gene (5 bases). V was cut by 7 bases and J by 6 bases, with 15 bases left in between. The CDR3 runs to 13 residues. The V gene's germline CDR1 is MNHEY and CDR2 SMNVEV (reference sequence). CDR3 amino acids: CASTIVRGAEAFF. The CDR3 DNA is TGTGCCAGCACTATCGTACGGGGGGCTGAAGCTTTCTTT.

The chain combines TRBV20-1 with TRBJ2-7, with 8 positions matching TRBD2. CDR1 is DFQATT and CDR2 is SNEGSKA in the germline V gene (reference sequence). The CDR3 runs 14 residues. Trimming cost V 3 bases and J 4 bases; bases outside gene matches: 8. The CDR3 protein is CSASHAGGVYEQYF. CDR3 nucleotide sequence: TGCAGTGCTAGTCACGCGGGAGGTGTTTACGAGCAGTACTTC.

The chain combines TRBV29-1 with TRBJ1-1; TRBD1 matches at 8 bases. The CDR3 consists of 13 residues. In germline, CDR1 is SQVTM, CDR2 ANQGSEA. J lost 3 bases, V lost 7 bases, and 7 bases had no gene match. The CDR3 DNA reads TGCAGCGCCGAACAGGGGGAGTACACTGAAGCTTTCTTT. Its protein is CSAEQGEYTEAFF.

CDR3 DNA: TGTGCTAGTGGTTTGAAAGGGAGAGCTTTCTTT. Protein sequence: CASGLKGRAFF. The V call is TRBV12-5, the J call TRBJ1-1; D is undetermined. V lost 2 bases to trimming and J lost 10 bases, with 8 bases between them. CDR3 length: 11 residues. Germline values: CDR1 LGHNT, CDR2 FRNRAP.

The sample holds a few counts of this clonotype. The chain combines TRBV20-1 with TRBJ1-3; D unresolved. Trimming took off 5 bases at V and 7 bases at J, with 15 bases between the two ends. CDR1 DFQATT and CDR2 SNEGSKA come from the germline V gene (reference sequence). This CDR3 has 13 amino acids. CDR3 coding DNA: TGCAGTGCTGCCTGGGAAAGGACGAACACCATATATTTT. As protein: CSAAWERTNTIYF.

This clonotype has ten or more counts. The chain joins TRBV10-3 to TRBJ2-3; D may be TRBD2 (5 bases). V was pared by 6 bases and J by 5 bases, with 9 bases between. The CDR3 is made up of 12 amino acids. The germline V gene has CDR1 ENHRY and CDR2 SYGVKD. In nucleotides, the CDR3 is TGTGCCATCAGGGCCGGAGGAGATACGCAGTATTTT. Translated: CAIRAGGDTQYF.

J is TRBJ1-1 and V is TRBV20-1; D is ambiguous. The CDR3 has 14 residues. The germline CDR1 and CDR2 sequences are DFQATT and SNEGSKA (reference sequence). V lost 0 bases to trimming and J lost 6 bases, with 14 bases between them. Here the CDR3 reads CSARDRAGRSEAFF. The CDR3 region has the DNA TGCAGTGCTAGAGATCGGGCGGGAAGGTCTGAAGCTTTCTTT.

The chain couples TRBV6-1 to TRBJ2-7, with D possibly TRBD2 on 5 matching bases. V lost 4 bases and J lost 2, with 12 bases in between. CDR3 length: 14 residues. Germline V gene data show CDR1 as MNHNS and CDR2 as SASEGT. CDR3 sequence reads: CASSGASGTYEQYF. In DNA, the CDR3 is TGTGCCAGCAGTGGTGCCAGCGGTACCTACGAGCAGTACTTC.

The V and J genes are TRBV7-2 and TRBJ2-7; no clear D gene. The CDR3 loop spans 12 amino acids. Between the trimmed V and J ends, which lost 5 bases and 2 bases, there was a span of 7 bases. Germline V gene lookup returns CDR1 SGHTA and CDR2 FQGNSA. CDR3 protein: CASSPQPYEQYF. DNA for the CDR3: TGTGCCAGCAGCCCGCAGCCCTACGAGCAGTACTTC.

The J gene is TRBJ2-6, the V gene TRBV6-6; D remains unclear. The CDR3 runs 15 residues. Germline lookup yields CDR1 MNHNY and CDR2 SVGAGI (reference sequence). Trimming took 6 bases from V and 1 from J, leaving 10 bases between them. The CDR3: CASSLPTSGANVLTF. The CDR3 nucleotides are TGTGCCAGCAGCCTACCTACATCTGGGGCCAACGTCCTGACTTTC.

The rearrangement joins TRBV20-1 to TRBJ2-3, with D perhaps TRBD1 (5 bases). Looked up from germline, CDR1 is DFQATT and CDR2 is SNEGSKA (reference sequence). Trimming removed 4 bases at V and 1 base at J, with 18 bases between. This CDR3 region has 16 residues. CDR3 coding DNA: TGCAGTGCTAAAATGGGGCCTCGCTTTGGCACAGATACGCAGTATTTT. It yields the protein CSAKMGPRFGTDTQYF.

A few counts support this clonotype. The J gene is TRBJ2-1, the V gene TRBV12-5; D perhaps matches TRBD2 (5 bases). The V end lost 7 bases, the J end lost 5 bases, and 15 bases lay between the germline ends. Looked up from germline, CDR1 is LGHNT and CDR2 is FRNRAP. This CDR3 has 14 amino acids. The CDR3, as DNA: TGTGCTAGTGCCCAGCGGTCCGGGCACAATGAGCAGTTCTTC. This codes for CASAQRSGHNEQFF.

Notes on this clonotype: Relative to the germline gene, one junction end is altered; a read error may explain this. CDR3 DNA: TGTGCCATCAGTTTAGCCGGAGGACTAGCGGGAGTATCCAATGAGCAGTTCTTC. Residues: CAISLAGGLAGVSNEQFF. J is TRBJ2-1 and V is TRBV2, with TRBD2 matching 13 bases. The CDR3 is 18 amino acids. CDR1 SNHLY and CDR2 FYNNEI come from the germline V gene.

This clonotype was observed at least ten times. This chain uses TRBV12-3 or TRBV12-4 with TRBJ2-5, with TRBD2 matching over 9 bases. The CDR3 totals 14 residues. With V trimmed by 8 bases and J by 2 bases, 6 bases remained unmatched. CDR3 nucleotide sequence: TGTGCCAGCGCCCCTAGCGGGGCTCAAGAGACCCAGTACTTC. It yields the protein CASAPSGAQETQYF.

The table lists this clonotype with many counts. This rearrangement joins TRBV4-2 to TRBJ2-1; no reliable D call. V dropped 0 bases and J dropped 8 bases, with 8 bases sitting between them. The CDR3 sequence is 13 residues long. Per the germline V gene, CDR1 is LGHNA and CDR2 is YNFKEQ. The CDR3 DNA sequence: TGTGCCAGCAGCCAAGATTCCGAGTATGAGCAGTTCTTC. Translating gives CASSQDSEYEQFF.

The chain carries TRBV4-3 and TRBJ2-7; no firm D call. The CDR3 spans 13 residues. V was shortened by 4 bases and J by 6 bases, with 13 bases between the two germline ends. Germline loops: CDR1 LGHNA, CDR2 YSLEER. The CDR3 loop is CASSPRLSLEQYF. DNA for the CDR3: TGCGCCAGCAGCCCGCGCTTAAGCCTCGAGCAGTACTTC.

This clonotype appeared a few times. The chain links TRBV20-1 to TRBJ1-5; the D gene is possibly TRBD1 (6 bases). CDR1 DFQATT and CDR2 SNEGSKA come from the germline V gene (reference sequence). V lost 3 bases and J 5 bases, leaving 17 bases between the germline ends. The CDR3 is 15 residues long. This CDR3 reads CSASRRGEPYQPQHF. The DNA for the CDR3 is TGCAGTGCTAGCCGCAGGGGCGAGCCGTATCAGCCCCAGCATTTT.

This clonotype turned up a few times. Written as DNA, the CDR3 is TGTGCCAGCAGCTCCGGGACAATTAATTCACCCCTCCACTTT. The encoded protein is CASSSGTINSPLHF. V and J are TRBV7-2 and TRBJ1-6; a possible D gene is TRBD1 (6 bases). This CDR3 region has 14 residues. CDR1 SGHTA and CDR2 FQGNSA come from the germline V gene. Trimming took 4 bases from V and 6 from J, leaving 10 bases between them.

The J gene is TRBJ2-7, the V gene TRBV5-6; TRBD2 matches 12 bases. The germline CDR1 and CDR2 sequences are SGHDT and YYEEEE. Losses at the gene ends were 0 bases for V and 0 bases for J; bases not matched to a gene: 7. This CDR3 contains 18 residues. The CDR3 loop is CASSLELAGGRSSYEQYF. As DNA, the CDR3 is TGTGCCAGCAGCTTGGAACTAGCGGGGGGAAGGAGCTCCTACGAGCAGTACTTC. Drawing the rest from reference TRBV5-6 and TRBJ2-7, the complete variable domain is DAGVTQSPTHLIKTRGQQVTLRCSPKSGHDTVSWYQQALGQGPQFIFQYYEEEERQRGNFPDRFSGHQFPNYSSELNVNALLLGDSALYLCASSLELAGGRSSYEQYFGPGTRLTVT.

This clonotype was seen a few times. This sequence joins TRBV4-3 and TRBJ2-3, with a tentative D call TRBD2 (6 bases). CDR1 is LGHNA and CDR2 is YSLEER in the germline V gene. The ends were cut back, 1 base at V and 3 bases at J, with 17 bases in the middle. The CDR3 consists of 17 residues. Written as DNA, the CDR3 is TGCGCCAGCAGCCAAGCCTTTTCGGTCGGAGGGACAGATACGCAGTATTTT. It translates to CASSQAFSVGGTDTQYF.

The genes are TRBV9 and TRBJ2-7, with 7 bases identical to TRBD2. V dropped 0 bases and J dropped 2; count of bases not matched to a gene: 2. The CDR3 loop spans 14 amino acids. The germline gives CDR1 SGDLS, CDR2 YYNGEE. The CDR3 is CASSVVSGAYEQYF. CDR3 nucleotide sequence: TGTGCCAGCAGCGTAGTAAGCGGGGCCTACGAGCAGTACTTC.

The chain carries TRBV5-6 and TRBJ1-5; 7 bases map to TRBD1. CDR1 and CDR2 from the germline V gene are SGHDT and YYEEEE. CDR3 size: 14 residues. V lost 4 bases, J lost 4 bases, and 5 bases stayed unmatched. Here the CDR3 DNA reads TGTGCCAGCAGCCAAGGGGACAGAAATCAGCCCCAGCATTTT. It yields the protein CASSQGDRNQPQHF.

This chain links TRBV6-1 with TRBJ2-7; TRBD2 matches at 11 bases. Germline lookup yields CDR1 MNHNS and CDR2 SASEGT. After removal of 6 bases from V and 3 bases from J, the junction contained 4 bases not matched to a gene. The CDR3 length is 14 residues. Here the CDR3 DNA reads TGTGCCAGCAGCCGGACTAGCGGGTACTACGAGCAGTACTTC. It specifies CASSRTSGYYEQYF.

V usage is TRBV6-2 or TRBV6-3 and J usage is TRBJ2-2; unclear D gene. This CDR3 has 13 residues. V lost 4 bases, J lost 5 bases, and 8 bases lay in between. Per the germline V gene, CDR1 is MNHEY and CDR2 is SVGEGT. The CDR3 protein is CASSFLGTGELFF. As DNA, the CDR3 is TGTGCCAGCAGTTTCTTAGGAACCGGGGAGCTGTTTTTT.